These T cell receptor beta chains were read from a single sample in a study of early T cells in non-severe SARS-CoV-2 infection. Via MiXCR, TCRdb re-called the 5' RACE reads, giving one row per CDR3 protein. The data show some 82,000 distinct CDR3 sequences, approximately 12% seen once. This material consisted of whole blood, taken at baseline. Every receptor here comes from an adult who was a healthcare worker with PCR-confirmed SARS-CoV-2 infection or an uninfected control (not recorded which). CDR3s include the opening cysteine and the closing phenylalanine or tryptophan. D genes are given only for firm matches. Expanded clones are given a class, and other clones once, few, many or no size at all.

length,size,V,J,D,CDR3,DNA
14,few,TRBV13,TRBJ2-5,-,CASSKRGSPETQYF,TGTGCCAGCAGTAAGAGGGGCTCCCCAGAGACCCAGTACTTC
12,few,TRBV11-2,TRBJ2-7,-,CASSTQVIEQYF,TGTGCCAGCAGCACCCAGGTTATCGAGCAGTACTTC
14,-,TRBV12-3/TRBV12-4,TRBJ1-2,-,CASSPGRGNYGYTF,TGTGCCAGCAGTCCGGGGAGGGGAAACTATGGCTACACCTTC
14,-,TRBV12-3/TRBV12-4,TRBJ1-1,-,CASSLHGGTGEAFF,TGTGCCAGCAGTTTACACGGAGGGACCGGTGAAGCTTTCTTT
21,-,TRBV14,TRBJ2-7,TRBD2,CASSPKPKGLAGPGGIYEQYF,TGTGCCAGCAGCCCCAAGCCGAAGGGACTAGCGGGACCCGGAGGGATCTACGAGCAGTACTTC
15,-,TRBV11-2,TRBJ2-7,TRBD1,CASSLVGTGSGEQYF,TGTGCCAGCAGCTTAGTAGGGACAGGGTCTGGAGAGCAGTACTTC
13,few,TRBV5-8,TRBJ2-5,-,CASSLEQLETQYF,TGTGCCAGCAGCTTGGAACAGCTAGAGACCCAGTACTTC
16,few,TRBV20-1,TRBJ2-5,-,CSARSVVGQGQETQYF,TGCAGTGCTAGGAGTGTCGTGGGGCAGGGACAAGAGACCCAGTACTTC
14,few,TRBV7-6,TRBJ2-5,-,CASSLAWGQETQYF,TGTGCCAGCAGCTTAGCTTGGGGCCAAGAGACCCAGTACTTC
12,-,TRBV28,TRBJ2-3,TRBD2,CASLEAGGTQYF,TGTGCCAGCCTGGAGGCGGGAGGTACGCAGTATTTT
15,many,TRBV19,TRBJ2-5,-,CASTPPGQPGETQYF,TGTGCCAGTACCCCTCCAGGACAGCCAGGCGAGACCCAGTACTTC
13,few,TRBV12-3/TRBV12-4,TRBJ1-5,-,CASSLLTSGPQHF,TGTGCCAGCAGTTTATTAACGAGCGGGCCCCAGCATTTT
18,few,TRBV27,TRBJ2-3,TRBD1,CASSQTSPGQGFTDTQYF,TGTGCCAGCAGTCAAACCTCACCGGGACAGGGTTTCACAGATACGCAGTATTTT
12,many,TRBV7-9,TRBJ1-5,-,CASSLEQGVQHF,TGTGCCAGCAGCTTAGAACAGGGAGTCCAGCATTTT
14,-,TRBV20-1,TRBJ1-1,-,CSAILQVLNTEAFF,TGCAGTGCTATTCTCCAGGTCCTGAACACTGAAGCTTTCTTT
15,few,TRBV18,TRBJ2-1,TRBD1,CASSPGQGRNNEQFF,TGTGCCAGCTCACCGGGACAGGGGAGGAACAATGAGCAGTTCTTC
14,-,TRBV12-3/TRBV12-4,TRBJ2-2,-,CASSFLRNTGELFF,TGTGCCAGCAGTTTTTTGCGAAACACCGGGGAGCTGTTTTTT
17,-,TRBV24-1,TRBJ2-5,TRBD1,CATSEVWGQGALETQYF,TGTGCCACCAGTGAGGTTTGGGGACAGGGGGCGTTGGAGACCCAGTACTTC
13,many,TRBV9,TRBJ2-1,-,CASSVFDLHEQFF,TGTGCCAGCAGCGTATTTGATCTGCATGAGCAGTTCTTC
15,many,TRBV6-5,TRBJ2-2,-,CASSQALKNTGELFF,TGTGCCAGCAGCCAGGCGCTAAAAAACACCGGGGAGCTGTTTTTT
14,medium-sized,TRBV28,TRBJ1-5,TRBD1,CASGGQGEGGPQHF,TGTGCCAGCGGTGGACAGGGGGAGGGTGGGCCCCAGCATTTT
15,-,TRBV7-9,TRBJ2-1,TRBD1,CASSPGQGSRGEQFF,TGTGCCAGCAGCCCCGGACAGGGATCCCGCGGTGAGCAGTTCTTC
11,many,TRBV5-1,TRBJ2-3,-,CASSLTDTQYF,TGTGCCAGCAGCCTCACAGATACGCAGTATTTT
16,-,TRBV7-2,TRBJ2-7,TRBD2,CASSLPGLAGVNEQYF,TGTGCCAGCAGCTTACCGGGGCTAGCGGGGGTGAACGAGCAGTACTTC
13,-,TRBV29-1,TRBJ1-4,TRBD1,CSGTQGAEEKLFF,TGCAGCGGAACACAGGGGGCGGAGGAAAAACTGTTTTTT
14,-,TRBV6-1,TRBJ1-5,TRBD1,CASKQGAINQPQHF,TGTGCCAGCAAACAGGGGGCGATCAATCAGCCCCAGCATTTT
19,-,TRBV7-2,TRBJ1-1,-,CASSLAARTPSYSVTQAFF,TGTGCCAGCAGCTTAGCGGCACGGACACCGTCGTATAGTGTTACTCAAGCTTTCTTT
16,-,TRBV20-1,TRBJ2-2,TRBD1,CSAKPGDRGNTGELFF,TGCAGTGCAAAACCGGGGGACAGGGGTAACACCGGGGAGCTGTTTTTT
15,many,TRBV11-2,TRBJ1-2,-,CASTSTTAAWDGYTF,TGTGCCAGCACCTCTACAACCGCTGCGTGGGATGGCTACACCTTC
14,few,TRBV6-2/TRBV6-3,TRBJ2-7,TRBD1,CASKLGTAFYEQYF,TGTGCCAGCAAGTTGGGGACAGCCTTTTACGAGCAGTACTTC
12,-,TRBV5-4,TRBJ2-7,-,CASSPGEYEQYF,TGTGCCAGCAGCCCCGGAGAATACGAGCAGTACTTC
15,-,TRBV7-6,TRBJ2-1,-,CASSPKFRGAYEQFF,TGTGCCAGCAGCCCTAAATTTCGGGGGGCCTATGAGCAGTTCTTC
13,-,TRBV2,TRBJ2-3,TRBD1,CASFGQGTDTQYF,TGTGCCAGCTTCGGACAGGGCACAGATACGCAGTATTTT
12,many,TRBV12-3/TRBV12-4,TRBJ2-1,-,CASSSQRDEQFF,TGTGCCAGCAGTTCCCAGAGGGATGAGCAGTTCTTC
15,many,TRBV12-3/TRBV12-4,TRBJ1-5,TRBD1,CASKDRDGPDQPQHF,TGTGCCAGCAAGGACAGGGATGGTCCGGACCAGCCCCAGCATTTT
12,few,TRBV29-1,TRBJ2-5,-,CSVAALAETQYF,TGCAGCGTTGCGGCATTAGCGGAGACCCAGTACTTC
14,few,TRBV5-4,TRBJ2-1,TRBD2,CASSLAGGNNEQFF,TGTGCCAGCAGCCTAGCGGGAGGGAACAATGAGCAGTTCTTC
16,-,TRBV5-4,TRBJ2-3,TRBD1,CASSPEGQGRADTQYF,TGTGCCAGCAGCCCCGAGGGACAGGGGCGGGCGGATACGCAGTATTTT
11,-,TRBV14,TRBJ2-5,-,CASSPRETQYF,TGTGCCAGCAGCCCGCGGGAGACCCAGTACTTC
14,few,TRBV5-1,TRBJ2-2,-,CASSAGQNTGELFF,TGCGCCAGCAGCGCCGGACAAAACACCGGGGAGCTGTTTTTT
14,-,TRBV11-2,TRBJ1-4,TRBD1,CASRKTGGDEKLFF,TGTGCCAGCAGAAAGACAGGGGGTGATGAAAAACTGTTTTTT
18,-,TRBV7-8,TRBJ2-7,TRBD2,CASSPALLSTSGSYEQYF,TGTGCCAGCAGCCCCGCGCTACTCTCGACTAGCGGGTCCTACGAGCAGTACTTC
14,-,TRBV6-6,TRBJ1-3,-,CASTLQRSGNTIYF,TGTGCCAGCACCTTACAGCGCTCTGGAAACACCATATATTTT
16,few,TRBV27,TRBJ2-3,-,CASSFGPTMVTVTQYF,TGTGCCAGCAGTTTCGGGCCCACGATGGTTACAGTTACGCAGTATTTT
15,few,TRBV6-5,TRBJ1-5,-,CASNIGQNSNQPQHF,TGTGCCAGCAACATCGGACAGAATAGCAATCAGCCCCAGCATTTT
16,many,TRBV12-3/TRBV12-4,TRBJ2-3,TRBD2,CASSPLAGGLADTQYF,TGTGCCAGCAGTCCTCTAGCGGGGGGGCTCGCAGATACGCAGTATTTT
14,many,TRBV12-3/TRBV12-4,TRBJ1-4,-,CASRRGATNEKLFF,TGTGCCAGCAGGCGTGGGGCGACTAATGAAAAACTGTTTTTT
15,-,TRBV6-5,TRBJ1-2,-,CASSLNGIAGYGYTF,TGTGCCAGCAGCCTCAACGGAATAGCGGGCTATGGCTACACCTTC
16,-,TRBV6-6,TRBJ1-5,-,CASRPTTQAGNQPQHF,TGTGCCAGCAGGCCTACAACTCAGGCGGGCAATCAGCCCCAGCATTTT
13,few,TRBV7-6,TRBJ2-7,-,CASSLEGGYEQYF,TGTGCCAGCAGCTTAGAGGGGGGCTACGAGCAGTACTTC
14,many,TRBV6-6,TRBJ2-7,-,CASSYFPDNYEQYF,TGTGCCAGCAGTTATTTTCCGGACAACTACGAGCAGTACTTC
14,few,TRBV3-1,TRBJ1-5,-,CASSQEPFNQPQHF,TGTGCCAGCAGCCAAGAACCGTTTAATCAGCCCCAGCATTTT
14,-,TRBV11-2,TRBJ2-7,TRBD2,CASSWDRGAYEQYF,TGTGCCAGCAGCTGGGACCGGGGGGCCTACGAGCAGTACTTC
14,many,TRBV12-3/TRBV12-4,TRBJ2-2,-,CASSSTGGTGELFF,TGTGCCAGCAGTTCCACTGGGGGCACCGGGGAGCTGTTTTTT
13,many,TRBV2,TRBJ2-3,TRBD1,CASRGQGEDTQYF,TGTGCCAGCAGGGGACAGGGAGAAGATACGCAGTATTTT
10,many,TRBV30,TRBJ1-1,-,CALVHTEAFF,TGTGCCCTTGTACATACTGAAGCTTTCTTT
16,many,TRBV5-4,TRBJ2-1,-,CASSYSTNPRGDEQFF,TGTGCCAGCAGTTACTCTACCAACCCCCGCGGAGACGAGCAGTTCTTC